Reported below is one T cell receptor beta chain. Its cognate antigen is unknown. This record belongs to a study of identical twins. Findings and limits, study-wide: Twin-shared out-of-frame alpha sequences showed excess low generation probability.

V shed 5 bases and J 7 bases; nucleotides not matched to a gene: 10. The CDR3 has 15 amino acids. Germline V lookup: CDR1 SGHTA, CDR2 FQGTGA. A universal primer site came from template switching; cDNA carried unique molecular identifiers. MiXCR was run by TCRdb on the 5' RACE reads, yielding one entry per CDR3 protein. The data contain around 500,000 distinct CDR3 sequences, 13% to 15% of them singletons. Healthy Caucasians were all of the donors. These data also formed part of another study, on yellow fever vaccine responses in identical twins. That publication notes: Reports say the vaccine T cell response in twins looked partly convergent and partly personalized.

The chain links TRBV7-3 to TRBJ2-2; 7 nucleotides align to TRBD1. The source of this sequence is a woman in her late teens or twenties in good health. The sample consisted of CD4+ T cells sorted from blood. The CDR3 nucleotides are TGTGCCAGCAGCGCAGACAGGGCTGGGTTCGGGGAGCTGTTTTTT. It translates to CASSADRAGFGELFF.